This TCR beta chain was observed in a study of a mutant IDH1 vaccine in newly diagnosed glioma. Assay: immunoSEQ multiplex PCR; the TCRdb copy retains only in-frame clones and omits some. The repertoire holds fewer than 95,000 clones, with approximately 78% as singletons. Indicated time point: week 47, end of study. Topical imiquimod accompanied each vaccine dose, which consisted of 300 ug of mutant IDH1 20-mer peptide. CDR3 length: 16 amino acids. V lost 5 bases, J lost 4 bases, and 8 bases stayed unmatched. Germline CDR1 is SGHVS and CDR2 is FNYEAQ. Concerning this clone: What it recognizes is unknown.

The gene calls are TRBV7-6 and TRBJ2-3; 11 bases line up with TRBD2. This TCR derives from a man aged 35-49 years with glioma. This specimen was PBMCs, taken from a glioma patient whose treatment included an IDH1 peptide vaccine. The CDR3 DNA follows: TGTGCCAGCAGCCCCGCTGGACTAGCGGGCCCAGATACGCAGTATTTT. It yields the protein CASSPAGLAGPDTQYF. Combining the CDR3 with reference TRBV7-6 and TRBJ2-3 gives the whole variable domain GAGVSQSPRYKVTKRGQDVALRCDPISGHVSLYWYRQALGQGPEFLTYFNYEAQQDKSGLPNDRFSAERPEGSISTLTIQRTEQRDSAMYRCASSPAGLAGPDTQYFGPGTRLTVL.